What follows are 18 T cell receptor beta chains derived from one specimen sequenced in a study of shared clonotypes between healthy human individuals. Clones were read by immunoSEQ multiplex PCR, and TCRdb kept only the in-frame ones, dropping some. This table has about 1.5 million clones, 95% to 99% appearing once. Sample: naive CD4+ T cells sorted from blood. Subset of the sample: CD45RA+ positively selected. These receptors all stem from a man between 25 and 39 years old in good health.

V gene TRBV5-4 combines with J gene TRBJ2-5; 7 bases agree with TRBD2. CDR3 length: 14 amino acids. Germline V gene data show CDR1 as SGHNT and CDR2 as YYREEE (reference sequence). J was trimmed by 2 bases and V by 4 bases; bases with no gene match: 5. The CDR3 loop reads CASSTKAGQETQYF. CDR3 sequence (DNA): TGTGCCAGCAGCACCAAAGCGGGGCAAGAGACCCAGTACTTC.

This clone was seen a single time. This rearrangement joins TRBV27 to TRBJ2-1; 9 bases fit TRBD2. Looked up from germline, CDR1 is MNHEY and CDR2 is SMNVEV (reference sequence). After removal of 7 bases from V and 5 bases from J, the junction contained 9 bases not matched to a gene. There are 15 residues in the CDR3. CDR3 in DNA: TGTGCCAGCAAATCCCCGGGACTAGCAGACAATGAGCAGTTCTTC. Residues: CASKSPGLADNEQFF.

The CDR3 here is CASSFRGAPPDTQYF. The CDR3 DNA sequence: TGTGCCAGCAGTTTTAGGGGGGCGCCCCCAGATACGCAGTATTTT. The chain carries TRBV27 and TRBJ2-3; D tentatively fits TRBD1 or TRBD2 (6 bases each). Between the trimmed V and J ends, which lost 3 bases and 4 bases, there was a span of 14 bases. The CDR3 sequence is 15 residues long. CDR1 is MNHEY, CDR2 SMNVEV, per germline (reference sequence).

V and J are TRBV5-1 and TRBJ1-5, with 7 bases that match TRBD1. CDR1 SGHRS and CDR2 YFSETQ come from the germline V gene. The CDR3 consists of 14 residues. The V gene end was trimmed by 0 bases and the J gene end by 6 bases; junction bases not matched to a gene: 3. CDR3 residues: CASSLEGAVQPQHF. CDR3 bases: TGCGCCAGCAGCTTGGAGGGGGCTGTTCAGCCCCAGCATTTT.

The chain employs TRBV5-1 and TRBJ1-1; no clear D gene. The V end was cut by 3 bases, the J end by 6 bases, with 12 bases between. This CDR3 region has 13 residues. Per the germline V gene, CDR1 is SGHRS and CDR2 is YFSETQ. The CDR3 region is CASSSTTPSEAFF. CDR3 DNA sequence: TGCGCCAGCAGCTCGACCACCCCGTCTGAAGCTTTCTTT.

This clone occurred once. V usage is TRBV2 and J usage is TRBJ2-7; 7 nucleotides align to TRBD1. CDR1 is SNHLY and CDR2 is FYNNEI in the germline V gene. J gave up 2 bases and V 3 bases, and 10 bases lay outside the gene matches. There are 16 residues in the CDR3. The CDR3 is CASSDLVDRSPYEQYF. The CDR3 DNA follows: TGTGCCAGCAGTGATCTGGTGGACAGGTCACCCTACGAGCAGTACTTC.

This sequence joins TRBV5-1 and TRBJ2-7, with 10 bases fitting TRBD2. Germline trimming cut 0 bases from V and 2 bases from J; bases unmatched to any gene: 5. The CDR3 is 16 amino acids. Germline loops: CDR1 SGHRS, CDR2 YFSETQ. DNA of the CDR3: TGCGCCAGCAGCTTGGCCGAAGCGGGAGGGGCCTACGAGCAGTACTTC. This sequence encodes CASSLAEAGGAYEQYF.

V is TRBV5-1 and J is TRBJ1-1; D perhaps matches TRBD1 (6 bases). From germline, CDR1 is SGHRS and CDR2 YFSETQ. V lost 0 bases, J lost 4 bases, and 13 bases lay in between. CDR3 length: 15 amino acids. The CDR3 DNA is TGCGCCAGCAGCTTGGCCACAGGGCTCCGCACTGAAGCTTTCTTT. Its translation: CASSLATGLRTEAFF.

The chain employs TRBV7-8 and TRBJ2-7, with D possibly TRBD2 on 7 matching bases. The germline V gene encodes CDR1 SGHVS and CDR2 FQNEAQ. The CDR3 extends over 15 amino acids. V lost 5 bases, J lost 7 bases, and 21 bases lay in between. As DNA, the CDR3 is TGTGCCAGCAGCCCCCCGGGACACCGGGGAGGGGAGCAGTACTTC. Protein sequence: CASSPPGHRGGEQYF.

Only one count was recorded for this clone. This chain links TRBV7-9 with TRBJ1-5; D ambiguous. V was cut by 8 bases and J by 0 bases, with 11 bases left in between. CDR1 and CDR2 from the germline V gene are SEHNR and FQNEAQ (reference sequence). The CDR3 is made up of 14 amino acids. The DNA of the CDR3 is TGTGCCAGCGGCCGCGAGGATAGCAATCAGCCCCAGCATTTT. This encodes CASGREDSNQPQHF.

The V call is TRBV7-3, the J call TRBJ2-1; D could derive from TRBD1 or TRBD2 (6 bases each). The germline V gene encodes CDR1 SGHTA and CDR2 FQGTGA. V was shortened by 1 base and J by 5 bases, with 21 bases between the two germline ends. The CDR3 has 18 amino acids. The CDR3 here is CASSLSLRRDQGNNEQFF. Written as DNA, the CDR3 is TGTGCCAGCAGCTTAAGTCTAAGGCGGGATCAGGGGAACAATGAGCAGTTCTTC.

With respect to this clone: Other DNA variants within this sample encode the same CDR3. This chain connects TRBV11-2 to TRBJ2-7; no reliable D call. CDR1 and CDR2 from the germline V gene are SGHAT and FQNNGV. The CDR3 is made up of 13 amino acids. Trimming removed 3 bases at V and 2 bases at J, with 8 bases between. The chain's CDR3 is CASSLGPAYEQYF. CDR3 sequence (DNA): TGTGCCAGCAGCTTGGGCCCAGCCTACGAGCAGTACTTC. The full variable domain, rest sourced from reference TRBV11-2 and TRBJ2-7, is EAGVAQSPRYKIIEKRQSVAFWCNPISGHATLYWYQQILGQGPKLLIQFQNNGVVDDSQLPKDRFSAERLKGVDSTLKIQPAKLEDSAVYLCASSLGPAYEQYFGPGTRLTVT.

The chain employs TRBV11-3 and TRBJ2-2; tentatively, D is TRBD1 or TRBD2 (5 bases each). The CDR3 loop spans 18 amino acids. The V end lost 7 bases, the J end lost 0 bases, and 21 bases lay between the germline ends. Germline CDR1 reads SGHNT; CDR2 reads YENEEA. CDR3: CASISHRGANPNTGELFF. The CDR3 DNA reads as TGTGCCAGCATCTCCCACCGGGGCGCAAACCCGAACACCGGGGAGCTGTTTTTT.

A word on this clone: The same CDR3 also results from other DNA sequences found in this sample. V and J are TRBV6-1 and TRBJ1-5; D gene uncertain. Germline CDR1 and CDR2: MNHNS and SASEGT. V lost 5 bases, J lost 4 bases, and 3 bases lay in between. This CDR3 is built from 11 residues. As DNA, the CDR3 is TGTGCCAGCAGTCTAAATCAGCCCCAGCATTTT. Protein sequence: CASSLNQPQHF.

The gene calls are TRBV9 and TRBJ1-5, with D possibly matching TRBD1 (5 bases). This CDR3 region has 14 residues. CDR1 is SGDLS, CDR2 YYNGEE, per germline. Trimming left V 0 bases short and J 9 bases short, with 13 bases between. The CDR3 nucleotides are TGTGCCAGCAGCGTAGCTGGGGCCTTAGGGCCCCAGCATTTT. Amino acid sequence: CASSVAGALGPQHF.

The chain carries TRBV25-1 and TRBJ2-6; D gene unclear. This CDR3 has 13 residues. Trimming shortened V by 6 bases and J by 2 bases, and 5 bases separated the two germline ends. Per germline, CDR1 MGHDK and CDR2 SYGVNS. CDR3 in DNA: TGTGCCAGCAGAGGCCCTGGGGCCAACGTCCTGACTTTC. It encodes CASRGPGANVLTF.

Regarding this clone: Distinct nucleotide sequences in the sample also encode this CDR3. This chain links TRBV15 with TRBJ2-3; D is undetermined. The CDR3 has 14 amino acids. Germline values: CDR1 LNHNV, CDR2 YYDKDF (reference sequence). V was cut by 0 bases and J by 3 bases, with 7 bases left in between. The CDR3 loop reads CATSRDLGTDTQYF. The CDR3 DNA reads TGTGCCACCAGCAGAGATCTGGGAACAGATACGCAGTATTTT.

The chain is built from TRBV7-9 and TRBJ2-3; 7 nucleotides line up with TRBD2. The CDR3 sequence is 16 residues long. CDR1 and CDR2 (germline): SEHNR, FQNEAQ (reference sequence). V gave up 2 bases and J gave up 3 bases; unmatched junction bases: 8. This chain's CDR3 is CASSLWEGGGTDTQYF. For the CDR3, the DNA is TGTGCCAGCAGCTTATGGGAGGGAGGTGGGACAGATACGCAGTATTTT.